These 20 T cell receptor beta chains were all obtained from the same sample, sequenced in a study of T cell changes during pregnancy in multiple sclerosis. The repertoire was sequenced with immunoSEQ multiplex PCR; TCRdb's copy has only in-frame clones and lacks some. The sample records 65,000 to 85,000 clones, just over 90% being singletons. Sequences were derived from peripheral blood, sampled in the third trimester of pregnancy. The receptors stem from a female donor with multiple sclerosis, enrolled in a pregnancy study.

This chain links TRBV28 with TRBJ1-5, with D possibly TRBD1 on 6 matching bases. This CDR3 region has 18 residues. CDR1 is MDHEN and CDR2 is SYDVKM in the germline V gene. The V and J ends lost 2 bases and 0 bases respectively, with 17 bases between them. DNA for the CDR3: TGTGCCAGCAGTTTACAGGCAGGGGAGACAGGTAGCAATCAGCCCCAGCATTTT. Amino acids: CASSLQAGETGSNQPQHF.

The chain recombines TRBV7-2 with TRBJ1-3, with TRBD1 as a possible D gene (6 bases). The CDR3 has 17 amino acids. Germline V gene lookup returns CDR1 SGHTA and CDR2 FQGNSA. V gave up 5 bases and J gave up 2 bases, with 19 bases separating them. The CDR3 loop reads CASSPWTVPGPGNTIYF. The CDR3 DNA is TGTGCCAGCAGCCCCTGGACAGTTCCCGGACCTGGAAACACCATATATTTT.

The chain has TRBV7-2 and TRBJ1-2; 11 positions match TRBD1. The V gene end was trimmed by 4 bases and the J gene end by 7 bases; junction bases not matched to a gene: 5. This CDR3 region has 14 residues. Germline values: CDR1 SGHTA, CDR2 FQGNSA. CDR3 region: CASSYGQGASGYTF. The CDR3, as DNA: TGTGCCAGCAGCTACGGACAGGGGGCCTCTGGCTACACCTTC.

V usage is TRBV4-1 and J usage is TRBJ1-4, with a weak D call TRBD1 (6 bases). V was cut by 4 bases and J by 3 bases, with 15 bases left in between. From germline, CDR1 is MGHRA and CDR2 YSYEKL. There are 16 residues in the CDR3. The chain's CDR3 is CASSLYPQGANEKLFF. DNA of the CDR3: TGCGCCAGCAGCCTTTACCCACAGGGAGCTAATGAAAAACTGTTTTTT.

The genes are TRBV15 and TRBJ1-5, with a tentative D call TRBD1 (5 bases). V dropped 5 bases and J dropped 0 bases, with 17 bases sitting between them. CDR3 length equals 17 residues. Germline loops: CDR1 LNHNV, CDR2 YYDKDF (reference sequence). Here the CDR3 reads CATSPERGGYSNQPQHF. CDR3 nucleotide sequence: TGTGCCACCAGCCCGGAGCGGGGGGGTTATAGCAATCAGCCCCAGCATTTT.

The CDR3 loop reads CATSRDRGGSYGYTF. CDR3 DNA: TGTGCCACCAGCAGAGATCGAGGGGGCTCCTATGGCTACACCTTC. The rearrangement uses TRBV15 and TRBJ1-2; the match to TRBD1 covers 7 bases. J gave up 4 bases and V 0 bases, and 5 bases lay outside the gene matches. The CDR3 is 15 residues long. Germline loops: CDR1 LNHNV, CDR2 YYDKDF (reference sequence).

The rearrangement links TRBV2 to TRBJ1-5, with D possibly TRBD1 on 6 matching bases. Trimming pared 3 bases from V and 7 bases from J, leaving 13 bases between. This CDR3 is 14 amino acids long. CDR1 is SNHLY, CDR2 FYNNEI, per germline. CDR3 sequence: CASSDRGARQPQHF. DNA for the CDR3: TGTGCCAGCAGTGATCGGGGGGCTCGACAGCCCCAGCATTTT.

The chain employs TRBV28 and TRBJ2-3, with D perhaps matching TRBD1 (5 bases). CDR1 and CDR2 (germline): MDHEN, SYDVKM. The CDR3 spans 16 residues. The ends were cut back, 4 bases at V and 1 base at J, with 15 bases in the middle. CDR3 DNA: TGTGCCAGCAGTTCGGCCAGGGCGACCGGCACAGATACGCAGTATTTT. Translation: CASSSARATGTDTQYF.

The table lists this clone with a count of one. The CDR3 region has the DNA TGTGCCAGCAGTGAAGTGAGGGGGACAGGGGGCGGACTATTTTACGAGCAGTACTTC. Translated, it gives CASSEVRGTGGGLFYEQYF. The chain uses TRBV6-1 and TRBJ2-7; TRBD1 agrees at 12 bases. The length of the CDR3 is 19 residues. V dropped 1 base and J dropped 4; count of bases not matched to a gene: 14. Germline CDR1 and CDR2: MNHNS and SASEGT.

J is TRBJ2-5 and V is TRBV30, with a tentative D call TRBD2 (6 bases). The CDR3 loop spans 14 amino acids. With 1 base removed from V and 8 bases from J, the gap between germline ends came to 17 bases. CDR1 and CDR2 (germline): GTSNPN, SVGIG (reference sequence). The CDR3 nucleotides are TGTGCCTGGAGTGGCGGGGCCTCGGGAGAAACCCAGTACTTC. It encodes CAWSGGASGETQYF.

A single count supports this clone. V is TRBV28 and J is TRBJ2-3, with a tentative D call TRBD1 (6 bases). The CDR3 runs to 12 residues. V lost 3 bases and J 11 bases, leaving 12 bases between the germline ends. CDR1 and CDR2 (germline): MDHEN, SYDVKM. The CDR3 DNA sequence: TGTGCCAGCAGTTTTCATCGGACAGAGCAGTATTTT. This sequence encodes CASSFHRTEQYF.

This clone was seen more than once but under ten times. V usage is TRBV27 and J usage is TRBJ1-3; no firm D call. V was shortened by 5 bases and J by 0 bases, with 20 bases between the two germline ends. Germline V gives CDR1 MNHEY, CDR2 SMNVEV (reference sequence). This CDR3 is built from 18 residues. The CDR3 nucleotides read TGTGCCAGCAGTCCGACGTCCCTTAGCCCCTTCTCTGGAAACACCATATATTTT. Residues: CASSPTSLSPFSGNTIYF.

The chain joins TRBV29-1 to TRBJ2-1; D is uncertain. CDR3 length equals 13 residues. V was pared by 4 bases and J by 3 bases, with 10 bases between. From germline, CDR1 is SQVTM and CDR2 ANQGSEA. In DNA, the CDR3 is TGCAGCGTTGGGAACTATATCTACAATGAGCAGTTCTTC. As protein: CSVGNYIYNEQFF.

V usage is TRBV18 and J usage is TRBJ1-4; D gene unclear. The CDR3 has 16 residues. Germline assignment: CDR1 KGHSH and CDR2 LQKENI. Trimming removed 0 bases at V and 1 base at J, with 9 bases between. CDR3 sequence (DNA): TGTGCCAGCTCACCACCCCGGCAGGTAACTAATGAAAAACTGTTTTTT. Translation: CASSPPRQVTNEKLFF. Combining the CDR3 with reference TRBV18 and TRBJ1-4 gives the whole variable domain NAGVMQNPRHLVRRRGQEARLRCSPMKGHSHVYWYRQLPEEGLKFMVYLQKENIIDESGMPKERFSAEFPKEGPSILRIQQVVRGDSAAYFCASSPPRQVTNEKLFFGSGTQLSVL.

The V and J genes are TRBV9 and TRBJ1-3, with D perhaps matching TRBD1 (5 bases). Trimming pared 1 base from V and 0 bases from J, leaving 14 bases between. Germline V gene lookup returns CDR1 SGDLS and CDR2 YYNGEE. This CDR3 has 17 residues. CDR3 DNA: TGTGCCAGCAGCGTATCCGGGACTCCTAGCTCTGGAAACACCATATATTTT. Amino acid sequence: CASSVSGTPSSGNTIYF.

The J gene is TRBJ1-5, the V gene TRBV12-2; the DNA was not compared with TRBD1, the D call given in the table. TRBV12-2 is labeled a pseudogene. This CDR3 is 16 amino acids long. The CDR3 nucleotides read TGTGCAAGTCGCTCATCCCCTGGGGCCAGCAATCAGCCCCAGCATTTT. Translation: CASRSSPGASNQPQHF.

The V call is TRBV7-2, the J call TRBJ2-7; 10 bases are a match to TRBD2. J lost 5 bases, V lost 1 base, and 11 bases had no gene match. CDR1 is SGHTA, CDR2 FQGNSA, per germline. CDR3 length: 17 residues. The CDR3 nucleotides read TGTGCCAGCAGCTTAGATGAGAGCGGGGGGGTCCCCGACGAGCAGTACTTC. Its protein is CASSLDESGGVPDEQYF.

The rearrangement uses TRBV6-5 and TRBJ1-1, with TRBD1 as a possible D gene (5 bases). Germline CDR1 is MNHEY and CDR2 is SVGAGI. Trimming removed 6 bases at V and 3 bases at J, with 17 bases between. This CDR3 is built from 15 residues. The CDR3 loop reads CASSFGRGGYTEAFF. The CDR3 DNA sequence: TGTGCCAGCAGCTTCGGGCGGGGGGGTTACACTGAAGCTTTCTTT.

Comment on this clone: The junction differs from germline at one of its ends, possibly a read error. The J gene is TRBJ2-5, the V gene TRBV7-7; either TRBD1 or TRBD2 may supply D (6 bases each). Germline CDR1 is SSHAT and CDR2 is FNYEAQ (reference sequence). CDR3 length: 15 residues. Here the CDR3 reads CASSLGGPGQETQYF. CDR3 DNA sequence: TGTGCTAGCAGCTTAGGGGGGCCGGGGCAAGAGACCCAGTACTTC.

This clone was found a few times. CDR3 residues: CASSLPAGDSGNQPQHF. The CDR3 nucleotides read TGTGCCAGCAGCTTACCTGCAGGGGATAGCGGCAATCAGCCCCAGCATTTT. This chain links TRBV7-2 with TRBJ1-5; D may be TRBD1 (6 bases). This CDR3 spans 17 amino acids. Trimming left V 2 bases short and J 2 bases short, with 16 bases between. Germline V gene lookup returns CDR1 SGHTA and CDR2 FQGNSA.